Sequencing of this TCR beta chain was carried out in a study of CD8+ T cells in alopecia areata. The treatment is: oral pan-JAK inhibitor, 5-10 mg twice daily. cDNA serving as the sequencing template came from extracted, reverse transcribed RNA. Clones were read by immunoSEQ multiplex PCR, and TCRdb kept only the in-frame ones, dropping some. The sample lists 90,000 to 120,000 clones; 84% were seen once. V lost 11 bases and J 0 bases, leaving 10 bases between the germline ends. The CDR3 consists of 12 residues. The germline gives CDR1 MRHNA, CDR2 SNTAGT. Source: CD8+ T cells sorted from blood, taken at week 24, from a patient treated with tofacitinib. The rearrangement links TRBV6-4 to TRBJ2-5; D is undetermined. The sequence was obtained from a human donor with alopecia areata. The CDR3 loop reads CAPIRDQETQYF. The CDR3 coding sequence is TGTGCCCCCATAAGGGACCAAGAGACCCAGTACTTC.